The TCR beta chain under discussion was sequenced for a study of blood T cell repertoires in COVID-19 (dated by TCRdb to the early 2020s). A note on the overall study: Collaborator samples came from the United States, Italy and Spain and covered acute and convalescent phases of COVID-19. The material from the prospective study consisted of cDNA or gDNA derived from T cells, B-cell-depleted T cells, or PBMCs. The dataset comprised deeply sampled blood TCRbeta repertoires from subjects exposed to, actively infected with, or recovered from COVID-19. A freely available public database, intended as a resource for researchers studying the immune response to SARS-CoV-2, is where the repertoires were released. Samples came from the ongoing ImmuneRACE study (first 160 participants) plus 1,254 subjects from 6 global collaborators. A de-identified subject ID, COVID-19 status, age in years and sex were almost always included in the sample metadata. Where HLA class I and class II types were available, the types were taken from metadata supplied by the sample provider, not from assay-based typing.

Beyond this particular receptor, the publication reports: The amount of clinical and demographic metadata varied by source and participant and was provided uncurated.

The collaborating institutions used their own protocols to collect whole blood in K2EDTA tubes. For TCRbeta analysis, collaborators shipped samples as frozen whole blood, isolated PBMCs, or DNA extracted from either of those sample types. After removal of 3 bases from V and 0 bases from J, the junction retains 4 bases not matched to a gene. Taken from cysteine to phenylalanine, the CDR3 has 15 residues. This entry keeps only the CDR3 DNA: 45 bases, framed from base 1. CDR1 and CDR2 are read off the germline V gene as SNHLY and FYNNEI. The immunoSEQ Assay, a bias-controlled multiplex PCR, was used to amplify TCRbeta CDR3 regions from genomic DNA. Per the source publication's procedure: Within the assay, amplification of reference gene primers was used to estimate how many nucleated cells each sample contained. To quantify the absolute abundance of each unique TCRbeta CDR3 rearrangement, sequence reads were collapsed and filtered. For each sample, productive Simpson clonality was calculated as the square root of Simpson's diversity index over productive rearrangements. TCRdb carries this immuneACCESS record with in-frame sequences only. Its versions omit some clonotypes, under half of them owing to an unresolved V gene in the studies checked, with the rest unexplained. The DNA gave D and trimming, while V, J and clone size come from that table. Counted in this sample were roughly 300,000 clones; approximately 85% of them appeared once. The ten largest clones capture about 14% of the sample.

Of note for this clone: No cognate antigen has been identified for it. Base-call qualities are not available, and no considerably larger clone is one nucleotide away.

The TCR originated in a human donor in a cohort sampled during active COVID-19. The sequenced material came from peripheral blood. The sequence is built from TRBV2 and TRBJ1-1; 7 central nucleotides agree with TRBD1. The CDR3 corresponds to CASSDRGQMNTEAFF. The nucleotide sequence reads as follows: TGTGCCAGCAGTGACAGGGGACAGATGAACACTGAAGCTTTCTTT.